The 20 T cell receptor beta chains given below trace back to one sample, sequenced in a study of blood T cell repertoires in COVID-19. Here immunoSEQ multiplex PCR was the method, and the copy in TCRdb shows in-frame clones only, minus some. In the table there are 100,000 to 150,000 clones, about 88% of which are singletons. Sequencing used PBMCs or T cells enriched from blood (not recorded which). The receptors derive from a woman aged 45-60 years who had recovered from COVID-19.

This chain connects TRBV27 to TRBJ1-2; tentative D call: TRBD1 (5 bases). Germline loops: CDR1 MNHEY, CDR2 SMNVEV (reference sequence). Trimming pared 4 bases from V and 5 bases from J, leaving 20 bases between. CDR3 length: 16 amino acids. The CDR3 region is CASSSEWGGGRYGYTF. CDR3 DNA: TGTGCCAGCAGTTCGGAGTGGGGTGGGGGGAGGTATGGCTACACCTTC.

The V gene is TRBV7-2, the J gene TRBJ2-7; 9 nucleotides agree with TRBD1. The CDR3 sequence is 15 residues long. With 2 bases clipped from V and 9 bases from J, the junction kept 11 bases outside the gene matches. Germline V CDR1 and CDR2: SGHTA, FQGNSA. CDR3 amino acids: CASSLSGQGQRGQYF. The CDR3 bases are TGTGCCAGCAGCTTAAGCGGACAGGGGCAAAGGGGGCAGTACTTC.

The gene calls are TRBV18 and TRBJ2-7; TRBD2 matches at 16 bases. The CDR3 runs to 18 residues. Germline V gene lookup returns CDR1 KGHSH and CDR2 LQKENI. Unmatched junction bases numbered 8, after V lost 6 bases and J lost 0 bases. The CDR3, as DNA: TGTGCCAGCTCCCCCGGGACTAGCGGGGGGGAAAGCTCCTACGAGCAGTACTTC. Its protein is CASSPGTSGGESSYEQYF. The full variable domain, rest sourced from reference TRBV18 and TRBJ2-7, is NAGVMQNPRHLVRRRGQEARLRCSPMKGHSHVYWYRQLPEEGLKFMVYLQKENIIDESGMPKERFSAEFPKEGPSILRIQQVVRGDSAAYFCASSPGTSGGESSYEQYFGPGTRLTVT.

The gene calls are TRBV7-6 and TRBJ2-1, with D possibly matching TRBD2 (7 bases). With 6 bases removed from V and 2 bases from J, the gap between germline ends came to 29 bases. Germline-derived CDR1 and CDR2 are SGHVS and FNYEAQ. CDR3 length: 20 residues. CDR3 sequence reads: CASSLPPGGATTLAYNEQFF. DNA for the CDR3: TGTGCCAGCAGTTTGCCCCCTGGGGGGGCGACAACATTGGCCTACAATGAGCAGTTCTTC.

The rearrangement joins TRBV3-1 (or the pseudogene TRBV3-2) to TRBJ1-6, with D unclear. CDR1 is LGHDT, CDR2 YNNKEL, per germline (reference sequence). Between the trimmed V and J ends, which lost 2 bases and 6 bases, there was a span of 8 bases. CDR3 length equals 14 residues. CDR3 amino acids: CASSQMSTNSPLHF. CDR3 bases: TGTGCCAGCAGCCAAATGAGTACTAATTCACCCCTCCACTTT.

This clone was detected only once. This chain connects TRBV11-2 to TRBJ2-5; 7 nucleotides line up with TRBD1. CDR1 SGHAT and CDR2 FQNNGV come from the germline V gene. V lost 5 bases and J lost 9; bases outside the gene matches: 6. The CDR3 runs 12 residues. CDR3 sequence (DNA): TGTGCCAGCAGCCCTACAGGGGTATCCCAGTACTTC. Translation gives CASSPTGVSQYF.

The chain links TRBV5-5 to TRBJ1-4, with 7 positions matching TRBD1. CDR1 SGHKS and CDR2 YYEKEE come from the germline V gene (reference sequence). V lost 4 bases and J lost 12; bases outside the gene matches: 12. The CDR3 length is 14 residues. CDR3 DNA: TGTGCCAGCAGCCTAGGACAGGCAGGAACCGAACTGTTTTTT. It codes for CASSLGQAGTELFF.

This clone was found once. This chain joins TRBV5-1 and TRBJ2-3; D might be TRBD1 (6 bases). The CDR3 totals 15 residues. In germline, CDR1 is SGHRS, CDR2 YFSETQ. The V end was cut by 1 base, the J end by 0 bases, with 9 bases between. The CDR3 coding sequence is TGCGCCAGCAGCTTGTACAGGGCTAGCACAGATACGCAGTATTTT. This gives the protein CASSLYRASTDTQYF.

This clone appeared a single time. The chain combines TRBV2 with TRBJ1-1; 7 bases agree with TRBD1. This CDR3 spans 15 amino acids. V lost 4 bases, J lost 4 bases, and 9 bases stayed unmatched. CDR1 is SNHLY, CDR2 FYNNEI, per germline. CDR3 in DNA: TGTGCCAGCAGTGTATTCACACAGGGGACCACTGAAGCTTTCTTT. This translates into CASSVFTQGTTEAFF.

The CDR3 DNA is TGTGCCAGTAGTATAGGTTTCGGGAGTTCCACTGAAGCTTTCTTT. This codes for CASSIGFGSSTEAFF. V gene TRBV19 combines with J gene TRBJ1-1, with D unclear. This CDR3 is 15 amino acids long. Germline assignment: CDR1 LNHDA and CDR2 SQIVND (reference sequence). The V gene lost 1 base and the J gene lost 4 bases, with 13 bases spanning the gap.

The rearrangement joins TRBV19 to TRBJ1-6; 9 bases are shared with TRBD1. The length of the CDR3 is 14 residues. CDR1 is LNHDA, CDR2 SQIVND, per germline (reference sequence). The junction had 2 bases not matched to a gene; V was cut back by 5 bases and J by 6 bases. The CDR3 region is CASSPDRGNSPLHF. The CDR3 DNA sequence: TGTGCCAGTAGTCCGGACAGGGGTAATTCACCCCTCCACTTT. Complete variable domain (other parts from reference TRBV19 and TRBJ1-6): DGGITQSPKYLFRKEGQNVTLSCEQNLNHDAMYWYRQDPGQGLRLIYYSQIVNDFQKGDIAEGYSVSREKKESFPLTVTSAQKNPTAFYLCASSPDRGNSPLHFGNGTRLTVT.

V and J are TRBV27 and TRBJ1-5, with D tentatively TRBD1 (5 bases). The V and J ends lost 2 bases and 5 bases respectively, with 7 bases between them. CDR1 and CDR2 (germline): MNHEY, SMNVEV (reference sequence). This CDR3 region has 13 residues. Here the CDR3 DNA reads TGTGCCAGCAGTTTACAGGGATATCAGCCCCAGCATTTT. This translates into CASSLQGYQPQHF.

V usage is TRBV5-5 and J usage is TRBJ1-2, with a tentative D call TRBD1 (6 bases). CDR1 SGHKS and CDR2 YYEKEE come from the germline V gene (reference sequence). The CDR3 is 14 residues long. V gave up 0 bases and J gave up 1 base, with 7 bases separating them. The CDR3 DNA sequence: TGTGCCAGCAGCTTGGGGACAGTTAACTATGGCTACACCTTC. It specifies CASSLGTVNYGYTF.

The V call is TRBV5-1, the J call TRBJ1-2; 7 bases map to TRBD1. V lost 4 bases and J lost 6; bases outside the gene matches: 9. Per the germline V gene, CDR1 is SGHRS and CDR2 is YFSETQ. The CDR3 is 14 residues long. The DNA of the CDR3 is TGCGCCAGCAGCCCGGACAGGAGTGTCAATGGCTACACCTTC. Protein product: CASSPDRSVNGYTF.

The chain joins TRBV5-6 to TRBJ1-3, with D possibly being TRBD1 (5 bases). This CDR3 has 15 residues. Germline lookup yields CDR1 SGHDT and CDR2 YYEEEE. V was cut by 2 bases and J by 4 bases, with 13 bases left in between. The CDR3 bases are TGTGCCAGCAGCTTAGGGGCGGTATCGGGAAACACCATATATTTT. It translates to CASSLGAVSGNTIYF.

The chain is built from TRBV5-1 and TRBJ2-3; 10 nucleotides match TRBD2. The CDR3 covers 15 residues. Trimming cost V 1 base and J 3 bases; bases outside gene matches: 2. Germline CDR1 and CDR2: SGHRS and YFSETQ. This CDR3 reads CASSLSGGATDTQYF. The CDR3 DNA follows: TGCGCCAGCAGCTTGAGCGGGGGGGCAACAGATACGCAGTATTTT.

This chain connects TRBV20-1 to TRBJ1-2, with unresolved D. This CDR3 spans 11 amino acids. The germline V gene has CDR1 DFQATT and CDR2 SNEGSKA (reference sequence). The V and J ends lost 1 base and 7 bases respectively, with 7 bases between them. The CDR3 spells CSARVLRGYTF. In DNA form, the CDR3 reads TGCAGTGCTAGAGTCTTGCGTGGCTACACCTTC.

The J gene is TRBJ1-1, the V gene TRBV29-1, with 8 bases identical to TRBD1. CDR1 and CDR2 (germline): SQVTM, ANQGSEA. The V and J ends lost 0 bases and 4 bases, in that order; junction bases with no gene match: 10. The CDR3 has 16 residues. The CDR3 coding sequence is TGCAGCGTTGAAGATCTTCGGACAGGGAAGGGCACTGAAGCTTTCTTT. This gives the protein CSVEDLRTGKGTEAFF.

The CDR3 here is CASSLRTGGWSNTEAFF. The CDR3 bases are TGTGCCAGCAGCCTACGGACAGGGGGCTGGTCGAACACTGAAGCTTTCTTT. The chain joins TRBV3-1 (or the pseudogene TRBV3-2) to TRBJ1-1; 11 bases fit TRBD1. In germline, CDR1 is LGHDT, CDR2 YNNKEL (reference sequence). The V and J ends lost 4 bases and 1 base, in that order; junction bases with no gene match: 8. CDR3 length equals 17 residues.

This chain connects TRBV18 to TRBJ1-4, with D unresolved. This CDR3 spans 14 amino acids. The ends were cut back, 4 bases at V and 8 bases at J, with 14 bases in the middle. CDR1 and CDR2 (germline): KGHSH, LQKENI. The CDR3 bases are TGTGCCAGCTCACGGTTACAGTTCGAAGAAAAACTGTTTTTT. Translated, it gives CASSRLQFEEKLFF.